Listed below are T cell receptor beta chains from one sample, sequenced in a study of radiotherapy plus CTLA-4 blockade in lung cancer. Generated by immunoSEQ multiplex PCR, the TCRdb table keeps only in-frame clones and is missing some. Here the sample spans some 45,000 clones, around 76% being singletons. Sequencing used peripheral blood, obtained from a patient treated with radiotherapy plus ipilimumab. Receptor source: a human donor with non-small cell lung cancer who had stable disease on radiotherapy plus ipilimumab. The conserved cysteine and the conserved F or W are not part of the CDR3 here. Fields, in order: V gene, J gene, CDR3 protein.

V: TRBV18; J: TRBJ1-4; CDR3: ASSPAATNEKLF
V: TRBV5-6; J: TRBJ2-1; CDR3: ASSRNKYRDRGNEQF
V: TRBV18; J: TRBJ1-1; CDR3: ASSPLEVSTEAF
V: TRBV9; J: TRBJ2-3; CDR3: ASSAPSGGARDTQY
V: TRBV19; J: TRBJ1-2; CDR3: ASRPTGDYYGYT
V: TRBV7-8; J: TRBJ2-1; CDR3: ASSLGGDEQF
V: TRBV4-1; J: TRBJ1-2; CDR3: ASSQGTVASYGYT
V: TRBV13; J: TRBJ2-2; CDR3: ASSSRTGGDTGELF
V: TRBV28; J: TRBJ1-5; CDR3: ASTSDWRQLQH
V: TRBV11-2; J: TRBJ1-3; CDR3: ASSLGSDGNTIY
V: TRBV5-4; J: TRBJ1-2; CDR3: ASSPGTGVYGYT
V: TRBV7-2; J: TRBJ1-2; CDR3: ASSHTGLNYGYT
V: TRBV19; J: TRBJ2-4; CDR3: ATRGDINIQY
V: TRBV6-1; J: TRBJ2-6; CDR3: ASSEMGSSGANVLT